This T cell receptor (beta chain) was found in a study of quantifying T cell responses using KT2 cells. Study overall: Reverse transcription used primers in the TCR alpha and beta constant regions.

Known numbers of the T cell clone KT2 were added to PBMC. Each cDNA got a UMI-containing oligo ligated at its 3' end. The first PCR ran 3 to 5 cycles with an equimolar RC1.1 and RC1.2 beta primer mix. TCR alpha and beta chains were handled separately starting at the second PCR. Via MiXCR, TCRdb re-called the UMI-ligation and nested PCR reads, giving one row per CDR3 protein. The sample gives some 33,000 distinct CDR3 sequences, over 9% of which show up once; about 9.9% is in the top ten. In its sample, this clonotype was seen a few times. Its antigen is unidentified. With 3 bases clipped from V and 3 bases from J, the junction kept 5 bases outside the gene matches. The CDR3 covers 16 residues. Germline CDR1 KGHDR, CDR2 SFDVKD. Study-wide results and limits: Very high KT2 spike-in numbers caused saturation in KT2 sequence detection. Even the lowest spike-in, about one KT2 cell per 100,000 PBMC, yielded detectable KT2 sequences.

The chain couples TRBV24-1 to TRBJ2-3; 10 bases are shared with TRBD2. Input material: PBMCs spiked with cells of the T cell clone KT2. The sequence was collected from a human donor. DNA of the CDR3: TGTGCCACCAGTGATCCTAGCGGGGGTATTACAGATACGCAGTATTTT. Residues: CATSDPSGGITDTQYF.